The next 15 T cell receptor beta chains were all read from a single sample in a study of cytomegalovirus exposure and HLA in healthy donors. Both 60 Vbeta primers and 13 Jbeta primers went into the PCR. Clones were sequenced by immunoSEQ multiplex PCR, and TCRdb holds only the in-frame ones, with some missing. Of about 150,000 clones listed, under 85% were seen once; the top ten hold about 3%. The sample comprised PBMCs. These receptors were taken from a man aged 18 to 29 in good health and CMV-seronegative.

This sequence joins TRBV2 and TRBJ1-1, with 9 bases identical to TRBD1. This CDR3 region has 18 residues. Germline lookup yields CDR1 SNHLY and CDR2 FYNNEI. V shed 6 bases and J 0 bases; nucleotides not matched to a gene: 14. The CDR3 DNA sequence: TGTGCCAGCAGCCTCTCACAGGGGGCAGAAGCTTTGAACACTGAAGCTTTCTTT. Its protein is CASSLSQGAEALNTEAFF.

This chain joins TRBV18 and TRBJ2-1, with TRBD2 matching 11 bases. The CDR3 loop spans 17 amino acids. After removal of 6 bases from V and 8 bases from J, the junction contained 15 bases not matched to a gene. Germline loops: CDR1 KGHSH, CDR2 LQKENI. CDR3: CASSLLAGGAGRDEQFF. The CDR3 nucleotides are TGTGCCAGCTCCCTGCTAGCGGGGGGCGCCGGGCGGGATGAGCAGTTCTTC.

The V gene is TRBV7-9, the J gene TRBJ2-3; 7 bases agree with TRBD2. Per germline, CDR1 SEHNR and CDR2 FQNEAQ (reference sequence). Unmatched junction bases numbered 6, after V lost 5 bases and J lost 4 bases. The CDR3 is 14 amino acids. CDR3 sequence reads: CASSPRLAADTQYF. The CDR3 DNA reads as TGTGCCAGCAGCCCACGTCTAGCGGCAGATACGCAGTATTTT.

The rearrangement uses TRBV10-3 and TRBJ1-2, with 8 positions matching TRBD1. The CDR3 contains 13 residues. V dropped 2 bases and J dropped 4; count of bases not matched to a gene: 0. Germline loops: CDR1 ENHRY, CDR2 SYGVKD. The CDR3 region has the DNA TGTGCCATCAGTGAGGGGACAGGCTATGGCTACACCTTC. The encoded protein is CAISEGTGYGYTF.

The rearrangement links TRBV7-8 to TRBJ2-1, with 12 bases aligning to TRBD2. The CDR3 is 17 amino acids. Germline V gene sequence: CDR1 SGHVS, CDR2 FQNEAQ. Trimming took 0 bases from V and 4 from J; bases not matched to a gene: 4. DNA for the CDR3: TGTGCCAGCAGCTTAGCACGACTAGCGGGGGCTTACAATGAGCAGTTCTTC. Translation gives CASSLARLAGAYNEQFF.

This clone was detected only once. The chain's CDR3 is CASSLVTGGKTKSSYNEQFF. For the CDR3, the DNA is TGCGCCAGCAGCTTGGTCACGGGGGGAAAAACTAAGAGCTCCTACAATGAGCAGTTCTTC. V gene TRBV5-1 combines with J gene TRBJ2-1; 7 bases fit TRBD2. This CDR3 region has 20 residues. Germline V gives CDR1 SGHRS, CDR2 YFSETQ. V gave up 0 bases and J gave up 0 bases; unmatched junction bases: 15.

The chain employs TRBV4-2 and TRBJ2-3, with 10 bases lining up with TRBD2. CDR3 size: 18 residues. Per germline, CDR1 LGHNA and CDR2 YNFKEQ. V lost 0 bases and J lost 6; bases outside the gene matches: 12. In nucleotides, the CDR3 is TGTGCCAGCAGCCAAGACGGGCTAGCGGGGGCGGGGTGGGATACGCAGTATTTT. Protein product: CASSQDGLAGAGWDTQYF.

V gene TRBV13 combines with J gene TRBJ2-2, with 9 nucleotides matching TRBD2. The germline gives CDR1 PRHDT, CDR2 FYEKMQ (reference sequence). The V segment lost 3 bases and the J segment 4 bases; nucleotides outside the gene matches: 6. This CDR3 spans 16 amino acids. CDR3 sequence (DNA): TGTGCCAGCAGCTTCAGTAGCGGGGGACCCACCGGGGAGCTGTTTTTT. It translates to CASSFSSGGPTGELFF. Filled out from reference TRBV13 and TRBJ2-2, the complete variable domain reads AAGVIQSPRHLIKEKRETATLKCYPIPRHDTVYWYQQGPGQDPQFLISFYEKMQSDKGSIPDRFSAQQFSDYHSELNMSSLELGDSALYFCASSFSSGGPTGELFFGEGSRLTVL.

The V and J genes are TRBV10-3 and TRBJ2-3, with D possibly matching TRBD2 (6 bases). The CDR3 covers 15 residues. V lost 6 bases and J lost 6, with 19 bases in between. Per germline, CDR1 ENHRY and CDR2 SYGVKD. The CDR3 region has the DNA TGTGCCATCAGGCGCTTAAAGGGAGGATCGGATACGCAGTATTTT. This gives the protein CAIRRLKGGSDTQYF.

CDR3: CASSQDLGVETQYF. In nucleotides, the CDR3 is TGTGCCAGCAGCCAAGATCTCGGGGTAGAGACCCAGTACTTC. This chain uses TRBV14 with TRBJ2-5; weak D call: TRBD2 (5 bases). The CDR3 contains 14 residues. Germline V gene sequence: CDR1 SGHDN, CDR2 FVKESK. The V end was cut by 0 bases, the J end by 4 bases, with 9 bases between. Variable domain in full (rest from reference TRBV14 and TRBJ2-5): EAGVTQFPSHSVIEKGQTVTLRCDPISGHDNLYWYRRVMGKEIKFLLHFVKESKQDESGMPNNRFLAERTGGTYSTLKVQPAELEDSGVYFCASSQDLGVETQYFGPGTRLLVL.

The chain employs TRBV18 and TRBJ1-4, with 7 positions matching TRBD1. Losses at the gene ends were 1 base for V and 5 bases for J; bases not matched to a gene: 4. The CDR3 is 15 residues long. CDR1 and CDR2 from the germline V gene are KGHSH and LQKENI. The CDR3: CASSPQSGGNEKLFF. In nucleotides, the CDR3 is TGTGCCAGCTCACCACAATCAGGGGGGAATGAAAAACTGTTTTTT.

A note on this clone: The junction does not match germline at one end; this may be a read error. The rearrangement uses TRBV4-1 and TRBJ2-6; 7 positions match TRBD1. There are 17 residues in the CDR3. Germline V lookup: CDR1 MGHRA, CDR2 YSYEKL. The CDR3 spells CASSQTRTGSGANGLTF. DNA for the CDR3: TGCGCCAGCAGCCAAACTCGGACAGGCTCTGGGGCCAACGGCCTGACTTTC.

The chain links TRBV10-3 to TRBJ2-5, with D maybe TRBD1 (5 bases). The CDR3 is 13 amino acids. In germline, CDR1 is ENHRY, CDR2 SYGVKD. The germline V and J ends were trimmed by 7 bases and 3 bases, with 12 bases remaining between them. The DNA for the CDR3 is TGTGCCATCAACACGACAGACGAAGAGACCCAGTACTTC. It yields the protein CAINTTDEETQYF.

J is TRBJ1-6 and V is TRBV30; TRBD1 matches at 9 bases. CDR1 GTSNPN and CDR2 SVGIG come from the germline V gene (reference sequence). The trim removed 2 bases at V and 7 bases at J, leaving 6 bases unmatched. The CDR3 runs 15 residues. CDR3 nucleotide sequence: TGTGCCTGGAGTCAGCAGACAGGGGGGAATTCACCCCTCCACTTT. This gives the protein CAWSQQTGGNSPLHF.

The V gene is TRBV7-9, the J gene TRBJ2-3; D is unclear. CDR3 length equals 13 residues. V lost 3 bases and J lost 6, with 10 bases in between. In germline, CDR1 is SEHNR, CDR2 FQNEAQ (reference sequence). This CDR3 is CASSFAAKDTQYF. CDR3 nucleotides: TGTGCCAGCAGCTTCGCTGCTAAGGATACGCAGTATTTT.